Each of the 2 T cell receptor beta chains below was sequenced from the same sample in a study of Graves' ophthalmopathy and Graves' hyperthyroidism. CDR3 regions of TCR beta were amplified from RNA transcripts. The workflow started with a first-round RT-PCR run with HTBI primers and then moved on to a second-round multiplex PCR. MiXCR, applied by TCRdb to the multiplex PCR reads, yields one record per CDR3 protein. The table includes 230,000 or so distinct CDR3 sequences, approximately 42% detected once. Sequencing was carried out using peripheral blood. All receptors come from an adult man with Graves' ophthalmopathy.

This clonotype was detected only a few times. The V gene is TRBV2, the J gene TRBJ1-2, with 8 bases matching TRBD1. The germline CDR1 and CDR2 sequences are SNHLY and FYNNEI. V was clipped by 10 bases and J by 2 bases; unmatched bases: 3. The CDR3 loop spans 12 amino acids. In DNA, the CDR3 is TGTGCCACATACAGGGGGAACTATGGCTACACCTTC. Residues: CATYRGNYGYTF. The full variable domain, completed using reference TRBV2 and TRBJ1-2, is EPEVTQTPSHQVTQMGQEVILRCVPISNHLYFYWYRQILGQKVEFLVSFYNNEISEKSEIFDDQFSVERPDGSNFTLKIRSTKLEDSAMYFCATYRGNYGYTFGSGTRLTVV.

This chain's CDR3 is CASSPGAHLLDSPLHF. The CDR3 DNA sequence: TGTGCCAGCAGTCCGGGGGCCCATCTTTTAGATTCACCCCTCCACTTT. The chain uses TRBV12-3 or TRBV12-4 and TRBJ1-6, with D perhaps matching TRBD1 (6 bases). The CDR3 sequence is 16 residues long. V was pared by 5 bases and J by 8 bases, with 19 bases between.